The 19 T cell receptor beta chains presented below share a single source sample, sequenced in a study of T cells expressing NK-cell markers. TCRdb re-called the 5' RACE reads and catalogs CDR3 proteins one per entry, DNA excluded. The sample yields 350,000 to 450,000 distinct CDR3 sequences, of which the top ten take up roughly 5.2%. Sequenced sample: blood T cells: a sorted CD56 or NKG2C T cell subset, CD4+ or CD8+ T cells, or bulk PBMC T cells (not recorded which). Receptors were obtained from a man aged 18-75 years in good health.

This rearrangement joins TRBV12-3 or TRBV12-4 to TRBJ2-7. This CDR3 region has 13 residues. This CDR3 reads CASSFLGSGEQYF.

The chain employs TRBV29-1 and TRBJ2-2; checking the TCRdb D call of TRBD1 is not possible without DNA. This CDR3 is 14 amino acids long. Germline assignment: CDR1 SQVTM and CDR2 ANQGSEA. This CDR3 reads CSASIGQGTGELFF.

The chain links TRBV7-9 to TRBJ2-5; TCRdb reports TRBD1, a call that lacks DNA to check it against. The CDR3 length is 15 residues. CDR1 and CDR2 from the germline V gene are SEHNR and FQNEAQ (reference sequence). This chain's CDR3 is CASSLAGAVGETQYF. The variable domain in full, with the rest retrieved from reference TRBV7-9 and TRBJ2-5, is DTGVSQNPRHKITKRGQNVTFRCDPISEHNRLYWYRQTLGQGPEFLTYFQNEAQLEKSRLLSDRFSAERPKGSFSTLEIQRTEQGDSAMYLCASSLAGAVGETQYFGPGTRLLVL.

V and J are TRBV5-1 and TRBJ2-1; the D gene TCRdb calls, TRBD1, cannot be checked with no DNA. The CDR3 contains 19 residues. Germline-derived CDR1 and CDR2 are SGHRS and YFSETQ. The CDR3 reads CASSLGGGGHTLSYNEQFF.

The rearrangement joins TRBV7-2 to TRBJ1-1; TCRdb's D call, TRBD1, is unchecked because there is no DNA. Germline V gives CDR1 SGHTA, CDR2 FQGNSA. The CDR3 extends over 15 amino acids. The CDR3 is CASSYPRGGGAEAFF. The full variable domain, its missing parts supplied by reference TRBV7-2 and TRBJ1-1, is GAGVSQSPSNKVTEKGKDVELRCDPISGHTALYWYRQSLGQGLEFLIYFQGNSAPDKSGLPSDRFSAERTGGSVSTLTIQRTQQEDSAVYLCASSYPRGGGAEAFFGQGTRLTVV.

This rearrangement joins TRBV5-1 to TRBJ1-1. CDR1 and CDR2 (germline): SGHRS, YFSETQ. This CDR3 spans 16 amino acids. CDR3 protein: CASSLVFIGSNTEAFF.

This chain connects TRBV25-1 to TRBJ2-7; TCRdb's D gene call, TRBD2, goes unchecked for lack of DNA. The CDR3 covers 15 residues. The germline gives CDR1 MGHDK, CDR2 SYGVNS. The CDR3 reads CASSVSGGLSYEQYF.

V gene TRBV20-1 combines with J gene TRBJ1-2. The germline V gene encodes CDR1 DFQATT and CDR2 SNEGSKA (reference sequence). This CDR3 is built from 11 residues. Here the CDR3 reads CSAIAGNGYTF.

This chain links TRBV3-1 with TRBJ2-7; the D call from TCRdb, TRBD1, cannot be confirmed without DNA. Germline CDR1 is LGHDT and CDR2 is YNNKEL (reference sequence). CDR3 size: 15 residues. This CDR3 reads CASSQDRGGRDEQYF.

This sequence joins TRBV6-5 and TRBJ2-1; TCRdb's assignment of TRBD1 cannot be checked, as there is no DNA. This CDR3 region has 15 residues. CDR1 and CDR2 (germline): MNHEY, SVGAGI. CDR3 sequence: CASSSTGGPHNEQFF.

This chain links TRBV6-5 with TRBJ2-5; TCRdb outputs TRBD1, but without DNA this stays unchecked. The V gene's germline CDR1 is MNHEY and CDR2 SVGAGI. The CDR3 spans 15 residues. The chain's CDR3 is CASSYRDRDQETQYF.

The chain employs TRBV6-5 and TRBJ1-1; TCRdb reports TRBD1, a call that lacks DNA to check it against. The CDR3 totals 14 residues. Germline CDR1 reads MNHEY; CDR2 reads SVGAGI. The CDR3 here is CASSYGQGNTEAFF.

The CDR3 region is CATWGGGTAKNIQYF. V is TRBV15 and J is TRBJ2-4; with no DNA, the TCRdb D assignment of TRBD2 cannot be verified. There are 15 residues in the CDR3. CDR1 LNHNV and CDR2 YYDKDF come from the germline V gene (reference sequence).

The V call is TRBV6-6, the J call TRBJ1-2. Germline V gene data show CDR1 as MNHNY and CDR2 as SVGAGI (reference sequence). There are 13 residues in the CDR3. CDR3: CASNAYGDYGYTF.

The rearrangement uses TRBV5-6 and TRBJ2-3; the TRBD1 assignment by TCRdb is unverifiable without DNA. CDR1 is SGHDT and CDR2 is YYEEEE in the germline V gene. The CDR3 has 17 amino acids. The CDR3 spells CASSRRGTSISTDTQYF.

The chain uses TRBV5-1 and TRBJ1-2. Germline CDR1 and CDR2: SGHRS and YFSETQ. The CDR3 runs to 13 residues. The CDR3 reads CASSYRTNYGYTF.

The chain uses TRBV19 and TRBJ2-3; the D call of TRBD1 rests on TCRdb alone, since no DNA is present to check it. The CDR3 consists of 13 residues. The V gene's germline CDR1 is LNHDA and CDR2 SQIVND (reference sequence). CDR3 amino acids: CASSMAGSGTQYF. Variable domain in full (rest from reference TRBV19 and TRBJ2-3): DGGITQSPKYLFRKEGQNVTLSCEQNLNHDAMYWYRQDPGQGLRLIYYSQIVNDFQKGDIAEGYSVSREKKESFPLTVTSAQKNPTAFYLCASSMAGSGTQYFGPGTRLTVL.

The chain employs TRBV5-1 and TRBJ1-4; TCRdb picks TRBD1, but there is no DNA to check that call. The CDR3 loop spans 15 amino acids. Germline V gives CDR1 SGHRS, CDR2 YFSETQ. This chain's CDR3 is CASSLSGVGNEKLFF.

The chain recombines TRBV5-6 with TRBJ1-1; the D call from TCRdb, TRBD1, cannot be confirmed without DNA. Germline CDR1 and CDR2: SGHDT and YYEEEE. This CDR3 region has 14 residues. CDR3 amino acids: CASSQPGRFVEAFF. The full variable domain, rest sourced from reference TRBV5-6 and TRBJ1-1, is DAGVTQSPTHLIKTRGQQVTLRCSPKSGHDTVSWYQQALGQGPQFIFQYYEEEERQRGNFPDRFSGHQFPNYSSELNVNALLLGDSALYLCASSQPGRFVEAFFGQGTRLTVV.